Here is one T cell receptor (beta chain) with its context. No antigen is known for it. The data were obtained in a study of memory CD4+ T cells and cytomegalovirus serostatus. Study-wide results and caveats: Suggested: most of the CMV-linked TCR signature lies in CD4+ memory cells.

This CDR3 comprises 12 residues. Per germline, CDR1 GTSNPN and CDR2 SVGIG (reference sequence). Trimming stripped 5 bases from V and 3 bases from J, with 9 bases between. Profiled with immunoSEQ multiplex PCR; TCRdb holds only in-frame clones, not every one. The table records just under 60,000 clones, roughly 77% of them present only once. The sort gate was single viable CD3+CD4+CD8-CD45RO+ cells for memory CD4+ T cells. Donors' CMV status reflects serum IgG against pp150, pp28, p38, p52. After thawing, CD4+ T cells were positively selected. The TCR was taken from an adult in good health and CMV-seronegative. The material sequenced was memory CD4+ T cells from blood. The rearrangement joins TRBV30 to TRBJ2-3; D call uncertain. Here the CDR3 DNA reads TGTGCCTGGTTGTTGGGGACAGATACGCAGTATTTT. It is translated as CAWLLGTDTQYF.